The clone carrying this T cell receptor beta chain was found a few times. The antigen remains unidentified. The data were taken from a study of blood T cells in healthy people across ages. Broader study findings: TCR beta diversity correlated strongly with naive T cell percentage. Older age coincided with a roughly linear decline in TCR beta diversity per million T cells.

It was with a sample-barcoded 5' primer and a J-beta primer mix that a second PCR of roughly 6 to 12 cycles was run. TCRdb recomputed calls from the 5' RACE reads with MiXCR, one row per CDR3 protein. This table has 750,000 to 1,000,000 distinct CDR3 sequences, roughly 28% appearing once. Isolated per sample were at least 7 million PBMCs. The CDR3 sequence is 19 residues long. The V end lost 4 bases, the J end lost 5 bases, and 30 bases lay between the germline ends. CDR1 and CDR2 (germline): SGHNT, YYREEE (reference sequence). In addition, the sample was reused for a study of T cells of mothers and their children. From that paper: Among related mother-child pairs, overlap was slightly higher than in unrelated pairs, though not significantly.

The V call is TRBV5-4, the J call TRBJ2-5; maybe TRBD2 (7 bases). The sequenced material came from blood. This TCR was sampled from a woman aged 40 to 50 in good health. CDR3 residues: CASSRGPGGGGRIVETQYF. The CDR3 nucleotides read TGTGCCAGCAGCCGTGGGCCAGGCGGCGGGGGCCGGATTGTTGAGACCCAGTACTTC.